This entry is about one T cell receptor (beta chain). Its antigen target is currently unknown. No base-level quality is on record; no much larger clone is a single base apart. From cysteine to phenylalanine, the CDR3 is 13 amino acids long. Solely the CDR3 DNA is kept, with 39 bases framed from the first base. CDR1 SGHRS and CDR2 YFSETQ were looked up in the germline V gene. V is shortened by 5 bases, J by 7 bases, and the region joining them spans 12 bases. The data stem from a study of T cell responses to AZD1222 COVID-19 vaccine (dated by TCRdb to 2020 to 2022). Regarding the complete study: AZD1222 recipients given second doses at about 4 weeks or at about 12 weeks were pooled, since spike-specific TCR depth and breadth were not found to differ between the two schedules. TCR sequencing covered 233 trial participants: roughly 200 given two doses of AZD1222 and approximately 26 given two doses of MenACWY control vaccine. Trial participants were enrolled into age subgroups of 18-55, 56-69 and 70-plus years, which contained around 150, 29 and 61 TCR-sequenced participants, respectively.

The CDR3 regions of human TCRbeta chains were analyzed by immunosequencing. For the original study's pipeline: TCRs in the repertoires were compared against a reference library of SARS-CoV-2-specific TCRs that had been generated with the MIRA antigen-specificity platform. Breadth was defined as the fraction of unique TCRs that were SARS-CoV-2-associated. Depth was defined as the fraction of total T cells that were SARS-CoV-2-associated. Each spike-specific TCR was assigned to its reactive spike region and to a CD4 or CD8 class using the MIRA data. Log10-transformed breadth and depth values were compared by one-way ANOVA with Sidak's multiple comparisons tests. In TCRdb, the immuneACCESS table is reduced to in-frame sequences with V and J assigned. These tables do not hold every clone; where another copy was compared, an unresolved V gene accounts for under half, and the others remain unexplained. The V and J calls and the clone size are those of that table, but D and trimming were determined from the DNA. For this sample the table gives about 130,000 clones, of which over 90% were detected only once. Of the sample, approximately 0.85% falls within the top ten clones.

Broader findings and caveats from the paper: Because no samples from the day 14 peak response were available, repertoires could be characterized only after the peak T cell response. Conclusions about previously exposed vaccinees were limited because only six AZD1222 recipients were SARS-CoV-2 seropositive at baseline. Nearly half of unique spike-specific TCRs reportedly recognized epitopes outside regions mutated in the B.1.351 and B.1.1.7 variants. Participants were mostly white British and included more females than males, and it was suggested by the authors that clonal diversity may have been underestimated. A significant rise in spike-specific TCR breadth and depth was observed after two AZD1222 doses relative to day 0 and relative to MenACWY recipients. The vaccine-associated CD4 TCRs covered the entire spike protein, and the dominant responses fell in regions 160-218 and 743-854. The 56-69-year group was small, and its depth increase did not reach significance, likely because of low power.

The time point label, read with the paper, signifies: baseline before first vaccination. Vaccinee samples were obtained from the UK trials COV001 and COV002, which included a single-blind randomized controlled phase 2/3 trial of AZD1222 (ChAdOx1 nCoV-19) in healthy adults. For TCRbeta chain sequencing, PBMC samples were collected from trial participants at day 0 and at day 28 after the second dose. Here the sequenced sample was peripheral blood, taken on day 0 of AZD1222 vaccination. The clonotype comes from an adult in good health. The rearranged segments are TRBV5-1 and TRBJ2-2; the D gene is not confidently resolved. The nucleotide sequence is given as TGCGCCAGCAGAACCTTAGACGGCGGGGAGCTGTTTTTT. Its product reads: CASRTLDGGELFF.